What follows are 29 T cell receptor beta chains derived from one specimen sequenced in a study of T cells in Graves' hyperthyroidism and ophthalmopathy. TCR beta CDR3 regions were amplified from RNA. Carried out on the TCR CDR3, a first-round RT-PCR used the HTBI primer set. TCRdb re-derived calls from the multiplex PCR reads in MiXCR, one entry per CDR3 protein. The sample shows some 210,000 distinct CDR3 sequences, 15% to 20% of them seen only once. Sequenced input: blood. These TCRs come from a man over 45 with Graves' hyperthyroidism.

V and J are TRBV7-9 and TRBJ2-2; no firm D call. There are 15 residues in the CDR3. Between the trimmed V and J ends, which lost 5 bases and 1 base, there was a span of 11 bases. Germline lookup yields CDR1 SEHNR and CDR2 FQNEAQ (reference sequence). The CDR3 here is CASSLRGGNTGELFF. The CDR3, as DNA: TGTGCCAGCAGCCTCAGAGGCGGGAACACCGGGGAGCTGTTTTTT.

The genes are TRBV30 and TRBJ2-4; either TRBD1 or TRBD2 may fit D (5 bases each). Germline V gene lookup returns CDR1 GTSNPN and CDR2 SVGIG (reference sequence). The CDR3 sequence is 14 residues long. Trimming cost V 0 bases and J 9 bases, with 15 bases left between them. The DNA of the CDR3 is TGTGCCTGGAGTGTACGGGGCGGATTGGGCATTCAGTACTTC. Protein sequence: CAWSVRGGLGIQYF.

This rearrangement joins TRBV4-2 to TRBJ2-5; 7 bases align to TRBD2. V shed 1 base and J 2 bases; nucleotides not matched to a gene: 13. Germline values: CDR1 LGHNA, CDR2 YNFKEQ. The CDR3 covers 18 residues. CDR3 region: CASSQALAGRLNQETQYF. In DNA, the CDR3 is TGTGCCAGCAGCCAAGCTTTAGCGGGTCGTTTAAATCAAGAGACCCAGTACTTC.

This clonotype was seen just once. The J gene is TRBJ2-2, the V gene TRBV19; 11 bases are a match to TRBD1. The germline CDR1 and CDR2 sequences are LNHDA and SQIVND (reference sequence). There are 15 residues in the CDR3. V lost 7 bases to trimming and J lost 7 bases; unmatched junction nucleotides: 8. CDR3 nucleotide sequence: TGTGCCAGTATAAGGACAGGGGGCTTGATCGGGGAGCTGTTTTTT. Protein product: CASIRTGGLIGELFF.

This clonotype was found many times. The genes are TRBV11-2 and TRBJ2-5, with 8 bases identical to TRBD2. The germline gives CDR1 SGHAT, CDR2 FQNNGV. Losses at the gene ends were 5 bases for V and 4 bases for J; bases not matched to a gene: 6. This CDR3 region has 14 residues. The CDR3 is CASSEREGGETQYF. CDR3 coding DNA: TGTGCCAGCAGCGAACGGGAGGGCGGAGAGACCCAGTACTTC. The whole variable domain, remainder taken from reference TRBV11-2 and TRBJ2-5, is EAGVAQSPRYKIIEKRQSVAFWCNPISGHATLYWYQQILGQGPKLLIQFQNNGVVDDSQLPKDRFSAERLKGVDSTLKIQPAKLEDSAVYLCASSEREGGETQYFGPGTRLLVL.

This clonotype was detected only a few times. The chain combines TRBV6-1 with TRBJ2-4; D unclear. Germline loops: CDR1 MNHNS, CDR2 SASEGT. The CDR3 consists of 14 residues. V was trimmed by 6 bases and J by 8 bases, leaving 17 bases between them. The CDR3 sequence is CASSQMESRHIQYF. The CDR3 bases are TGTGCCAGCAGCCAAATGGAGTCCCGGCACATTCAGTACTTC.

This clonotype has a count of ten or more. The genes are TRBV7-9 and TRBJ2-7; D gene uncertain. This CDR3 has 13 residues. CDR1 is SEHNR and CDR2 is FQNEAQ in the germline V gene (reference sequence). The V gene lost 3 bases and the J gene lost 6 bases, with 12 bases spanning the gap. The DNA of the CDR3 is TGTGCCAGCAGCTTCGAGAGTGTCCTCGAGCAGTACTTC. Its translation: CASSFESVLEQYF.

The chain uses TRBV4-2 and TRBJ1-2, with D perhaps matching TRBD1 (5 bases). The CDR3 sequence is 16 residues long. Germline assignment: CDR1 LGHNA and CDR2 YNFKEQ. Deletions cut 4 bases from V and 3 bases from J, with 18 bases between. The CDR3 protein is CASSPIVAGGDYGYTF. In DNA, the CDR3 is TGTGCCAGCAGCCCGATCGTCGCGGGGGGGGACTATGGCTACACCTTC.

The V and J genes are TRBV9 and TRBJ2-2; 9 nucleotides match TRBD2. The CDR3 contains 17 residues. Germline CDR1 SGDLS, CDR2 YYNGEE. The J segment lost 1 base and the V segment lost 3 bases, leaving 7 bases of the junction unmatched. CDR3 residues: CASSAQKTSGNTGELFF. CDR3 DNA sequence: TGTGCCAGCAGCGCGCAAAAGACTAGCGGGAACACCGGGGAGCTGTTTTTT.

This clonotype was seen only a few times. The CDR3 here is CASSADRGVEKLFF. The DNA of the CDR3 is TGTGCCAGCAGCGCCGACAGGGGTGTGGAAAAACTGTTTTTT. The J gene is TRBJ1-4, the V gene TRBV7-2; 8 bases map to TRBD1. Germline-derived CDR1 and CDR2 are SGHTA and FQGNSA. The CDR3 loop spans 14 amino acids. The J segment lost 8 bases and the V segment lost 5 bases, leaving 7 bases of the junction unmatched.

This clonotype was counted many times. The rearrangement uses TRBV2 and TRBJ2-7; TRBD1 matches 9 bases. The CDR3 has 14 amino acids. Germline assignment: CDR1 SNHLY and CDR2 FYNNEI. V gave up 10 bases and J gave up 0 bases; unmatched junction bases: 7. The CDR3 bases are TGTGCCACCGGACAGGGGCCGAGCTCCTACGAGCAGTACTTC. Its protein is CATGQGPSSYEQYF.

The V and J genes are TRBV20-1 and TRBJ2-1; D could derive from TRBD1 or TRBD2 (6 bases each). Germline loops: CDR1 DFQATT, CDR2 SNEGSKA (reference sequence). V dropped 5 bases and J dropped 5 bases, with 13 bases sitting between them. The CDR3 extends over 13 amino acids. This chain's CDR3 is CSAVGGADNEQFF. The DNA of the CDR3 is TGCAGTGCTGTGGGGGGCGCCGACAATGAGCAGTTCTTC.

This clonotype was seen a handful of times. The chain uses TRBV4-1 and TRBJ2-4; 15 bases agree with TRBD2. Germline CDR1 and CDR2: MGHRA and YSYEKL. The CDR3 runs 18 residues. The trim removed 4 bases at V and 0 bases at J, leaving 4 bases unmatched. The DNA of the CDR3 is TGCGCCAGCAGCCCGGGACTAGCGGGAGGAATAGCCAAAAACATTCAGTACTTC. Its translation: CASSPGLAGGIAKNIQYF.

Only one count was recorded for this clonotype. The chain employs TRBV9 and TRBJ2-2; 11 bases are shared with TRBD2. The germline gives CDR1 SGDLS, CDR2 YYNGEE. The CDR3 covers 17 residues. J gave up 1 base and V 0 bases, and 2 bases lay outside the gene matches. CDR3 nucleotides: TGTGCCAGCAGCGTAGAACTAGCGGGAGAGAACACCGGGGAGCTGTTTTTT. Translated, it gives CASSVELAGENTGELFF.

This clonotype was detected only a few times. The J gene is TRBJ2-3, the V gene TRBV20-1; 10 bases are shared with TRBD2. This CDR3 region has 16 residues. Germline CDR1 is DFQATT and CDR2 is SNEGSKA (reference sequence). Germline trimming cut 0 bases from V and 4 bases from J; bases unmatched to any gene: 7. The CDR3 loop reads CSARDTAGGRSDTQYF. In DNA, the CDR3 is TGCAGTGCTAGAGATACAGCGGGAGGGCGGTCAGATACGCAGTATTTT.

This clonotype came up many times. This chain links TRBV20-1 with TRBJ2-5, with 7 bases matching TRBD1. Germline assignment: CDR1 DFQATT and CDR2 SNEGSKA (reference sequence). Trimming took 0 bases from V and 3 from J; bases not matched to a gene: 4. The CDR3 is 14 amino acids. CDR3 protein: CSARDITGEETQYF. CDR3 nucleotides: TGCAGTGCTAGAGATATTACAGGGGAAGAGACCCAGTACTTC.

This clonotype was counted between two and nine times. The rearrangement joins TRBV6-1 to TRBJ2-2; the D is unclear. The CDR3 extends over 16 amino acids. The germline V gene has CDR1 MNHNS and CDR2 SASEGT. V was clipped by 6 bases and J by 4 bases, with 18 bases between them. The CDR3 DNA sequence: TGTGCCAGCAGCTCCCTGACCGAATCAAGCACCGGGGAGCTGTTTTTT. Amino acids: CASSSLTESSTGELFF.

This clonotype was seen at least ten times. This chain links TRBV12-3 or TRBV12-4 with TRBJ1-1; 9 bases are shared with TRBD1. The CDR3 is 14 residues long. V gave up 6 bases and J gave up 6 bases; unmatched junction bases: 8. CDR3 amino acids: CASSHTTGGSEAFF. DNA for the CDR3: TGTGCCAGCAGCCATACAACAGGGGGCTCTGAAGCTTTCTTT.

There are many counts of this clonotype. This rearrangement joins TRBV7-3 to TRBJ2-1; TRBD2 is a possible D gene (5 bases). The length of the CDR3 is 12 residues. Germline V gene data show CDR1 as SGHTA and CDR2 as FQGTGA. V gave up 5 bases and J gave up 8 bases, with 10 bases separating them. CDR3 sequence reads: CASSDWRDEQFF. The CDR3 nucleotides read TGTGCCAGCAGCGACTGGCGGGATGAGCAGTTCTTC.

To note about this clonotype: A much more abundant neighbour one base away suggests this may be a read error. The rearrangement links TRBV20-1 to TRBJ2-1, with D maybe TRBD2 (6 bases). The V gene's germline CDR1 is DFQATT and CDR2 SNEGSKA (reference sequence). The CDR3 is made up of 14 amino acids. The CDR3, as DNA: TGCAGTGCTAGGAGGGCAGGGAGGTACAATGAGCAGCTCTTC. It specifies CSARRAGRYNEQLF.

This clonotype was picked up a small number of times. The junction shows a germline mismatch at one end, possibly a read error. The chain recombines TRBV7-7 with TRBJ2-7; the D is unclear. Per germline, CDR1 SSHAT and CDR2 FNYEAQ (reference sequence). The CDR3 totals 14 residues. The CDR3 region has the DNA TGTGCTAGCAGCCCCACGGAGAGCTCCTACGAGCAGTACTTC. Translation gives CASSPTESSYEQYF.

This clonotype was detected many times. This chain joins TRBV7-6 and TRBJ1-1; 9 bases match TRBD1. The CDR3 is 14 amino acids. Germline CDR1 and CDR2: SGHVS and FNYEAQ. V dropped 5 bases and J dropped 6; count of bases not matched to a gene: 7. DNA for the CDR3: TGTGCCAGCAGCGACTACAGGGGGCTCGCTGAAGCTTTCTTT. This sequence encodes CASSDYRGLAEAFF.

This clonotype showed up many times. This chain links TRBV7-2 with TRBJ2-7; 8 bases align to TRBD2. The J segment lost 4 bases and the V segment lost 3 bases, leaving 5 bases of the junction unmatched. The CDR3 has 14 amino acids. The germline CDR1 and CDR2 sequences are SGHTA and FQGNSA. The CDR3 here is CASSFHGRGYEQYF. For the CDR3, the DNA is TGTGCCAGCAGCTTCCACGGGAGGGGATACGAGCAGTACTTC.

This clonotype was detected ten times or more. This rearrangement joins TRBV28 to TRBJ1-5; the D is unclear. V shed 3 bases and J shed 0 bases, with 12 bases lying between them. CDR3 length equals 16 residues. CDR1 and CDR2 from the germline V gene are MDHEN and SYDVKM. The CDR3 sequence: CASSLWQEYSNQPQHF. CDR3 DNA sequence: TGTGCCAGCAGTTTGTGGCAGGAATATAGCAATCAGCCCCAGCATTTT.

V is TRBV5-1 and J is TRBJ2-7, with 8 nucleotides matching TRBD1. J was trimmed by 0 bases and V by 4 bases; bases with no gene match: 6. The CDR3 totals 15 residues. Germline lookup yields CDR1 SGHRS and CDR2 YFSETQ. CDR3: CASSRDRRPSYEQYF. CDR3 nucleotide sequence: TGCGCCAGCAGCAGGGACAGGCGACCCTCCTACGAGCAGTACTTC.

This clonotype was recorded once. Since a much larger clone is just one base distant, this may be a read error. The chain couples TRBV6-2 or TRBV6-3 to TRBJ2-4; 10 positions match TRBD2. This CDR3 is built from 15 residues. Germline values: CDR1 MNHEY, CDR2 SVGEGT. The DNA for the CDR3 is TGTGTCAGCAGCCCTGGACTAGCGGAGAAAAACATTCAGTACTTC. This encodes CVSSPGLAEKNIQYF.

This clonotype has at least ten counts. This chain uses TRBV29-1 with TRBJ2-7, with D unclear. CDR3 length: 13 residues. V lost 5 bases to trimming and J lost 4 bases, with 15 bases between them. CDR1 and CDR2 from the germline V gene are SQVTM and ANQGSEA. The CDR3 loop reads CSVCYSLGYEQYF. Written as DNA, the CDR3 is TGCAGCGTTTGTTACAGCCTCGGGTACGAGCAGTACTTC.

This chain uses TRBV6-2 or TRBV6-3 with TRBJ1-1; D may be TRBD1 (5 bases). Germline loops: CDR1 MNHEY, CDR2 SVGEGT. This CDR3 has 14 residues. V shed 4 bases and J shed 10 bases, with 19 bases lying between them. In nucleotides, the CDR3 is TGTGCCAGCAGTTTCCACGACAGACAGCATGGAGCTTTCTTT. It translates to CASSFHDRQHGAFF.

This clonotype was detected many times. The chain uses TRBV20-1 and TRBJ1-5; no clear D gene. Germline CDR1 is DFQATT and CDR2 is SNEGSKA (reference sequence). This CDR3 comprises 11 residues. Trimming took off 3 bases at V and 5 bases at J, with 5 bases between the two ends. The CDR3, as DNA: TGCAGTGCTAGCGGAGATCAGCCCCAGCATTTT. It codes for CSASGDQPQHF.